These T cell receptor beta chains were read from a single sample in a study of CD8+ T cells in alopecia areata. The protocol was immunoSEQ multiplex PCR, while the TCRdb copy is restricted to in-frame clones and leaves out a portion. The sample lists about 130,000 clones; under 60% were seen once. The specimen was CD4+ T cells sorted from blood, collected at week 0. These receptors were obtained from a human donor with alopecia areata. Each CDR3 is given with its conserved first and last residue. D genes are given only for firm matches. Only some rows state a clone size, as once, few, many or a class for expanded clones.

j_gene,d_gene,abundance,v_gene,CDR3nt,CDR3aa
TRBJ2-3,-,few,TRBV11-2,TGTGCCAGCAGCTTAGTCTTGCTAGGCACAGATACGCAGTATTTT,CASSLVLLGTDTQYF
TRBJ2-1,TRBD1,few,TRBV7-2,TGTGCCAGCTCCGGACAGGGGGTGAGTGAGCAGTTCTTC,CASSGQGVSEQFF
TRBJ1-2,-,-,TRBV29-1,TGCAGCGTTGACAGTGCTAACTATGGCTACACCTTC,CSVDSANYGYTF
TRBJ2-1,-,few,TRBV29-1,TGCAGCGCATCAGGGTTCAATGAGCAGTTCTTC,CSASGFNEQFF
TRBJ2-7,-,-,TRBV7-2,TGTGCCAGCAGCTTAGTTGGGGATTACTCCTACGAGCAGTACTTC,CASSLVGDYSYEQYF
TRBJ2-7,-,-,TRBV11-2,TGTGCCAGCCGAGCGCTTAGCTCCTACGAGCAGTACTTC,CASRALSSYEQYF
TRBJ2-1,TRBD1,-,TRBV4-3,TGCGCCAGCAGCCTTCTCTCGGGACAGGGGGTAGGAAATGAGCAGTTCTTC,CASSLLSGQGVGNEQFF
TRBJ1-2,-,-,TRBV29-1,TGCAGCGCCATGGGTGGTGGCTACACCTTC,CSAMGGGYTF
TRBJ2-3,TRBD2,-,TRBV6-5,TGTGCCAGCAGTTACTCCGTCGGGGGGGATACGCAGTATTTT,CASSYSVGGDTQYF
TRBJ2-5,TRBD1,-,TRBV18,TGTGCCAGCTCAGGGGGACAGTCTACGGAGACCCAGTACTTC,CASSGGQSTETQYF
TRBJ1-6,-,-,TRBV15,TGTGCCACCAGCCGACAGTCCGGACCCCTCCACTTT,CATSRQSGPLHF
TRBJ1-6,TRBD1,-,TRBV9,TGTGCCAGCAGCACCCGACAGGGCAATTCACCCCTCCACTTT,CASSTRQGNSPLHF
TRBJ2-3,-,few,TRBV9,TGTGCCAGCAGCGTCTACACAGATACGCAGTATTTT,CASSVYTDTQYF
TRBJ1-2,TRBD1,once,TRBV11-2,TGTGCCAGCAGCCGGGACAGCCGCGCTGGTGGCTACACCTTC,CASSRDSRAGGYTF
TRBJ1-4,-,-,TRBV4-1,TGCGCCAGCAGGCCGGACCGGCAGAAGGATGAAAAACTGTTTTTT,CASRPDRQKDEKLFF
TRBJ2-4,TRBD2,-,TRBV5-1,TGCGCCAGCAGCTCTCTAGCGGAAGCCAAAAACATTCAGTACTTC,CASSSLAEAKNIQYF
TRBJ2-5,TRBD1,-,TRBV6-5,TGTGCCAGCAGGGGGACAGTAGAGGAGACCCAGTACTTC,CASRGTVEETQYF
TRBJ2-2,TRBD2,-,TRBV7-2,TGTGCCAGCAGCTCGCCGGGACTAGCGGGGACCACCGGGGAGCTGTTTTTT,CASSSPGLAGTTGELFF
TRBJ2-1,TRBD2,-,TRBV7-8,TGTGCCAGCAGCTTAGCGCGCCCAGTACTAGCGGGGAGGGGGAATGAGCAGTTCTTC,CASSLARPVLAGRGNEQFF
TRBJ2-6,-,few,TRBV5-1,TGCGCCAGCAGCCCCGACCCCCAGGGCCCTGGGGCCAACGTCCTGACTTTC,CASSPDPQGPGANVLTF
TRBJ1-2,-,-,TRBV6-5,TGTGCCAGCAGCCCAGACAGAATAATTAACTATGGCTACACCTTC,CASSPDRIINYGYTF
TRBJ1-6,-,-,TRBV5-1,TGCGCCAGCAGCTTAAGCTCAGAATCACCCCTCCACTTT,CASSLSSESPLHF